The present entry profiles one T cell receptor beta chain with its context. Its antigen is not known. Germline and junction disagree at one end, which may indicate a read error. This sample was included in a study of T cells in localized non-small cell lung cancer. The assay was immunoSEQ multiplex PCR, and TCRdb's table has in-frame clones only and misses some. Among tens of thousands of clones listed, approximately 90% were seen once. Findings of the study overall: Appearing in adjacent lung were a median roughly 60 of the top 100 tumor clones. Exceeding tumor, uninvolved adjacent lung had the highest T cell clonality.

This CDR3 has 13 amino acids. CDR1 GTSNPN and CDR2 SVGIG come from the germline V gene (reference sequence). The material was peripheral blood, obtained before any cancer treatment. This TCR derives from a man aged 40 to 70 with stage I squamous cell lung carcinoma. The chain uses TRBV30 and TRBJ1-1; 8 positions agree with TRBD1. This CDR3 is CAGRTGRDTEAFF. The CDR3 nucleotides are TGTGCCGGGAGGACAGGGAGGGACACTGAAGCTTTCTTT. The full variable domain, with the rest looked up from reference TRBV30 and TRBJ1-1, is SQTIHQWPATLVQPVGSPLSLECTVEGTSNPNLYWYRQAAGRGLQLLFYSVGIGQISSEVPQNLSASRPQDRQFILSSKKLLLSDSGFYLCAGRTGRDTEAFFGQGTRLTVV.